The 19 T cell receptor beta chains below come from one sample, sequenced in a study of cytomegalovirus exposure and HLA in healthy donors. The primer mix had 60 Vbeta and 13 Jbeta primers. Produced via immunoSEQ multiplex PCR; TCRdb's table is partial and in-frame only. This sample has around 62,000 clones; around 80% occur once, and the top ten carry roughly a tenth. The material sequenced was PBMCs. The receptors were sampled from a man in his forties in good health and CMV-seronegative.

The chain couples TRBV7-9 to TRBJ1-3, with D possibly TRBD1 on 5 matching bases. CDR3 length: 13 amino acids. V gave up 3 bases and J gave up 8 bases, with 11 bases separating them. Germline loops: CDR1 SEHNR, CDR2 FQNEAQ (reference sequence). For the CDR3, the DNA is TGTGCCAGCAGCTTGGGGGGTCTGGACACCATATATTTT. As protein: CASSLGGLDTIYF.

The chain links TRBV7-3 to TRBJ1-2; D gene unclear. Trimming stripped 2 bases from V and 2 bases from J, with 12 bases between. Germline V gene sequence: CDR1 SGHTA, CDR2 FQGTGA. The CDR3 contains 15 residues. The CDR3 loop reads CASSLGPAGNYGYTF. The CDR3 DNA reads TGTGCCAGCAGCTTAGGCCCAGCGGGCAACTATGGCTACACCTTC.

The gene calls are TRBV5-1 and TRBJ2-5; a possible D gene is TRBD1 (6 bases). Germline V lookup: CDR1 SGHRS, CDR2 YFSETQ. V was cut by 5 bases and J by 2 bases, with 13 bases left in between. The CDR3 consists of 14 residues. CDR3 DNA: TGCGCCAGCAGATCTGACAGGCCACAAGAGACCCAGTACTTC. Protein sequence: CASRSDRPQETQYF.

The CDR3 DNA reads as TGCGCCAGCAGCTCCCGAGTGCAAGAGACCCAGTACTTC. It is translated as CASSSRVQETQYF. The rearrangement uses TRBV5-1 and TRBJ2-5; the D is unclear. V dropped 3 bases and J dropped 2 bases, with 8 bases sitting between them. CDR1 and CDR2 (germline): SGHRS, YFSETQ. The CDR3 contains 13 residues.

The chain employs TRBV19 and TRBJ1-5; perhaps TRBD1 as D (6 bases). The germline CDR1 and CDR2 sequences are LNHDA and SQIVND (reference sequence). This CDR3 has 16 residues. Trimming took off 6 bases at V and 4 bases at J, with 19 bases between the two ends. CDR3 sequence: CASSLGTKSTNQPQHF. The CDR3 bases are TGTGCCAGTAGCTTGGGGACAAAGAGCACGAATCAGCCCCAGCATTTT.

The rearrangement uses TRBV12-5 and TRBJ2-2, with TRBD1 matching over 7 bases. This CDR3 contains 17 residues. The germline CDR1 and CDR2 sequences are LGHNT and FRNRAP. The trim removed 0 bases at V and 4 bases at J, leaving 8 bases unmatched. DNA for the CDR3: TGTGCTAGTGGTTTGGTACTGTTAGGGGGCCGCACCGGGGAGCTGTTTTTT. Its translation is CASGLVLLGGRTGELFF.

Sample share makes this clone large (0.1 to 1%). The sample has other DNA sequences that encode this CDR3 too. The rearrangement links TRBV6-5 to TRBJ1-1, with D perhaps matching TRBD1 (5 bases). Trimming stripped 3 bases from V and 6 bases from J, with 8 bases between. Germline-derived CDR1 and CDR2 are MNHEY and SVGAGI. The CDR3 extends over 12 amino acids. The CDR3 nucleotides are TGTGCCAGCAGTTATCCAGGGCCTGAAGCTTTCTTT. Translation: CASSYPGPEAFF.

The CDR3 sequence is CASSQPHTQGNRFF. CDR3 DNA sequence: TGTGCCAGCAGCCAACCACACACACAGGGTAATCGGTTCTTC. The chain is built from TRBV4-2 and TRBJ2-1; possibly TRBD1 for D (6 bases). V was pared by 2 bases and J by 15 bases, with 20 bases between. The CDR3 is made up of 14 amino acids. CDR1 LGHNA and CDR2 YNFKEQ come from the germline V gene.

The genes are TRBV27 and TRBJ1-6; D unresolved. The CDR3 has 14 residues. Germline loops: CDR1 MNHEY, CDR2 SMNVEV (reference sequence). With 0 bases removed from V and 5 bases from J, the gap between germline ends came to 5 bases. The CDR3 DNA reads as TGTGCCAGCAGTTTATCACTCGATAATTCACCCCTCCACTTT. It specifies CASSLSLDNSPLHF.

The rearrangement uses TRBV7-3 and TRBJ1-1; 8 bases agree with TRBD1. Germline CDR1 reads SGHTA; CDR2 reads FQGTGA. Trimming cost V 5 bases and J 6 bases; bases outside gene matches: 5. This CDR3 spans 13 amino acids. CDR3 region: CASSQDRAAEAFF. In DNA, the CDR3 is TGTGCCAGCAGCCAGGACAGGGCGGCTGAAGCTTTCTTT.

This sequence joins TRBV5-6 and TRBJ2-1; TRBD2 matches at 12 bases. Per germline, CDR1 SGHDT and CDR2 YYEEEE. The CDR3 spans 18 residues. V dropped 3 bases and J dropped 0; count of bases not matched to a gene: 7. CDR3 DNA: TGTGCCAGCAGCTCCGGGACTAGCGGGCTGAACTCCTACAATGAGCAGTTCTTC. It is translated as CASSSGTSGLNSYNEQFF.

This clone was seen a single time. The J gene is TRBJ2-5, the V gene TRBV6-1, with D perhaps TRBD1 (6 bases). The DNA end lines up better with TRBJ2-7; the J call may be wrong. CDR3 length equals 14 residues. Germline CDR1 reads MNHNS; CDR2 reads SASEGT. The CDR3 reads CASSESAQGYEQYF. The CDR3 nucleotides are TGTGCCAGCAGTGAATCGGCACAGGGCTACGAGCAGTACTTC.

In this sample, this clone turned up a few times. This likely came from a read error, as a far larger clone is one base away. The chain uses TRBV14 and TRBJ2-7; TRBD1 is a possible D gene (5 bases). V was pared by 5 bases and J by 3 bases, with 8 bases between. The CDR3 length is 12 residues. Looked up from germline, CDR1 is SGHDN and CDR2 is FVKESK. The CDR3 reads CASSLTGYEQYF. CDR3 sequence (DNA): TGTGCCAGCAGCTTAACAGGCTACGAGCAGTACTTC.

V gene TRBV30 combines with J gene TRBJ2-5; D may be TRBD2 (7 bases). The CDR3 sequence is 13 residues long. Per the germline V gene, CDR1 is GTSNPN and CDR2 is SVGIG (reference sequence). The chain's CDR3 is CARCRGGEETQYF. The DNA of the CDR3 is TGTGCTCGCTGTAGGGGGGGGGAAGAGACCCAGTACTTC.

As regards this clone: At one end the junction does not follow the germline gene, possibly because of a read error. The rearrangement links TRBV7-9 to TRBJ1-6; D not certain. The CDR3 sequence is 17 residues long. Germline V gene lookup returns CDR1 SEHNR and CDR2 FQNEAQ (reference sequence). The CDR3, as DNA: TGTTCCAGCAGCTTTAACCTTGTCGGCTCCTATAATTCACCCCTCCACTTT. It encodes CSSSFNLVGSYNSPLHF.

This sequence joins TRBV21-1 and TRBJ1-6; the D call TRBD1 from the table was never checked on the DNA. TRBV21-1 is noted as a pseudogene. This CDR3 region has 14 residues. The CDR3 DNA is TGTGCCAGCGGCCGGCGGACAGAGAATTCACCCCTCCACTTT. It codes for CASGRRTENSPLHF.

This chain links TRBV5-5 with TRBJ1-2; 9 bases line up with TRBD1. The length of the CDR3 is 16 residues. V gave up 5 bases and J gave up 4 bases; unmatched junction bases: 12. The germline V gene encodes CDR1 SGHKS and CDR2 YYEKEE (reference sequence). The DNA for the CDR3 is TGTGCCAGCAGTCGCTATGCCGGGACAGGGATCTATGGCTACACCTTC. It specifies CASSRYAGTGIYGYTF.

Comment on this clone: An end of the junction differs from the germline gene, which may be a read error. The chain is built from TRBV7-9 and TRBJ2-3; 10 nucleotides line up with TRBD1. Germline CDR1 is SEHNR and CDR2 is FQNEAQ (reference sequence). This CDR3 region has 15 residues. The CDR3 DNA is TGTTCCAGCAGCTTAGGGACAGGGGACGCAGATACGCAGTATTTT. This sequence encodes CSSSLGTGDADTQYF.

V usage is TRBV5-1 and J usage is TRBJ2-5, with TRBD2 matching 13 bases. The J call may be in error: the DNA end matches TRBJ2-7 better. Germline lookup yields CDR1 SGHRS and CDR2 YFSETQ. There are 16 residues in the CDR3. The chain's CDR3 is CASSWGTSGASYEQYF. As DNA, the CDR3 is TGCGCCAGCAGCTGGGGGACTAGCGGGGCCTCCTACGAGCAGTACTTC.